One sample yielded the 32 T cell receptor beta chains listed below, sequenced in a study of T-cell memory formation after mild COVID-19. One entry per CDR3 protein, called by TCRdb with MiXCR from the 5' RACE reads. The table lists 450,000 or so distinct CDR3 sequences, roughly 20% of them singletons. Sequencing input: PBMCs or a T cell subset sorted from them (not recorded which). The source is an adult woman who had mild COVID-19 (a few samples of this study predate the infection). Cell type and time point are not known.

A few counts support this clonotype. V is TRBV2 and J is TRBJ2-2; D gene ambiguous. The CDR3 extends over 14 amino acids. Trimming shortened V by 8 bases and J by 0 bases, and 10 bases separated the two germline ends. Germline CDR1 SNHLY, CDR2 FYNNEI. The CDR3 DNA sequence: TGTGCCAGCGAACAGATAACGAACACCGGGGAGCTGTTTTTT. Translating gives CASEQITNTGELFF.

The chain carries TRBV29-1 and TRBJ2-5; D remains unclear. CDR1 and CDR2 (germline): SQVTM, ANQGSEA. The CDR3 spans 12 residues. V dropped 7 bases and J dropped 5 bases, with 14 bases sitting between them. The CDR3: CSAAWEGETQYF. Here the CDR3 DNA reads TGCAGCGCGGCGTGGGAAGGGGAGACCCAGTACTTC.

The chain recombines TRBV3-1 with TRBJ2-7, with TRBD2 as a possible D gene (5 bases). Germline CDR1 and CDR2: LGHDT and YNNKEL (reference sequence). V lost 4 bases and J 7 bases, leaving 11 bases between the germline ends. CDR3 length: 12 residues. The CDR3 spells CASSRASGEQYF. The CDR3 bases are TGTGCCAGCAGCCGTGCCTCGGGGGAGCAGTACTTC.

The chain links TRBV12-3 or TRBV12-4 to TRBJ2-4, with D unresolved. The V end lost 3 bases, the J end lost 4 bases, and 7 bases lay between the germline ends. The CDR3 loop spans 13 amino acids. The CDR3 reads CASSFKIKNIQYF. As DNA, the CDR3 is TGTGCCAGCAGTTTCAAGATTAAAAACATTCAGTACTTC.

The J gene is TRBJ1-6, the V gene TRBV7-2, with 7 bases matching TRBD1. Germline V gene lookup returns CDR1 SGHTA and CDR2 FQGNSA. V dropped 1 base and J dropped 7; count of bases not matched to a gene: 4. This CDR3 has 15 residues. CDR3 sequence (DNA): TGTGCCAGCAGCTTAGGTGGGACAGCCAATTCACCCCTCCACTTT. As protein: CASSLGGTANSPLHF.

The chain combines TRBV19 with TRBJ1-6; maybe TRBD1 (5 bases). Trimming removed 5 bases from V and 7 bases from J, with 18 bases in between. The CDR3 is 16 amino acids. CDR1 is LNHDA, CDR2 SQIVND, per germline (reference sequence). DNA for the CDR3: TGTGCCAGTAGTGGGACGGCACAGGATTGGAATTCACCCCTCCACTTT. Translation: CASSGTAQDWNSPLHF.

This clonotype occurred a few times. The chain links TRBV10-3 to TRBJ2-5; D could derive from TRBD1 or TRBD2 (5 bases each). Trimming stripped 10 bases from V and 5 bases from J, with 20 bases between. Germline CDR1 is ENHRY and CDR2 is SYGVKD. The CDR3 runs to 14 residues. The CDR3 nucleotides are TGTGCCACAATGGGGGAGAAGTTTCTGGAGACCCAGTACTTC. This codes for CATMGEKFLETQYF.

The chain is built from TRBV6-6 and TRBJ1-2, with TRBD1 as a possible D gene (6 bases). Per the germline V gene, CDR1 is MNHNY and CDR2 is SVGAGI (reference sequence). V was shortened by 2 bases and J by 6 bases, with 13 bases between the two germline ends. CDR3 length: 14 amino acids. CDR3 loop: CASSYMQGSNGYTF. The CDR3 DNA reads as TGTGCCAGCAGTTACATGCAGGGGAGCAATGGCTACACCTTC.

This chain links TRBV4-1 with TRBJ2-7, with a possible D match to TRBD1 (5 bases). In germline, CDR1 is MGHRA, CDR2 YSYEKL. The V gene lost 0 bases and the J gene lost 3 bases, with 9 bases spanning the gap. The CDR3 loop spans 14 amino acids. The CDR3 region has the DNA TGCGCCAGCAGCCAAGAGCGCAGGGACTACGAGCAGTACTTC. It yields the protein CASSQERRDYEQYF.

This clonotype was seen more than once but under ten times. The chain is built from TRBV20-1 and TRBJ2-5; 13 bases align to TRBD2. The germline V gene has CDR1 DFQATT and CDR2 SNEGSKA (reference sequence). J was trimmed by 3 bases and V by 3 bases; bases with no gene match: 4. CDR3 size: 15 residues. The CDR3 DNA follows: TGCAGTGCTAGGGGACTAGCGGGGACTGAAGAGACCCAGTACTTC. Its translation is CSARGLAGTEETQYF.

The rearrangement uses TRBV12-3 or TRBV12-4 and TRBJ2-7; 7 bases fit TRBD2. The CDR3 loop spans 15 amino acids. V lost 3 bases and J lost 5; bases outside the gene matches: 10. The CDR3 protein is CASSFLAGDLHEQYF. DNA for the CDR3: TGTGCCAGCAGTTTCTTGGCGGGGGATCTCCACGAGCAGTACTTC.

The chain links TRBV6-5 to TRBJ2-5; D remains ambiguous. CDR3 length: 18 amino acids. Per germline, CDR1 MNHEY and CDR2 SVGAGI. V lost 0 bases, J lost 3 bases, and 20 bases lay in between. Here the CDR3 DNA reads TGTGCCAGCAGTTACTCCGGCCCGATTAGCCCCATAAAAGAGACCCAGTACTTC. Its protein is CASSYSGPISPIKETQYF.

This clonotype was seen a handful of times. The chain combines TRBV5-1 with TRBJ1-1; no firm D call. This CDR3 comprises 13 residues. Trimming took 5 bases from V and 8 from J, leaving 16 bases between them. The germline CDR1 and CDR2 sequences are SGHRS and YFSETQ. Written as DNA, the CDR3 is TGCGCCAGCAGGTCAATGGGGTTTCACGAAGCTTTCTTT. This codes for CASRSMGFHEAFF. Full variable domain (rest looked up from reference TRBV5-1 and TRBJ1-1): KAGVTQTPRYLIKTRGQQVTLSCSPISGHRSVSWYQQTPGQGLQFLFEYFSETQRNKGNFPGRFSGRQFSNSRSEMNVSTLELGDSALYLCASRSMGFHEAFFGQGTRLTVV.

This clonotype was seen once. CDR3 sequence: CASSAGGRDTEAFF. CDR3 coding DNA: TGTGCCAGCAGCGCAGGGGGTCGGGACACTGAAGCTTTCTTT. The chain employs TRBV2 and TRBJ1-1; TRBD1 matches at 7 bases. V shed 6 bases and J 3 bases; nucleotides not matched to a gene: 7. In germline, CDR1 is SNHLY, CDR2 FYNNEI. The CDR3 consists of 14 residues.

This clonotype was observed a few times. J is TRBJ2-1 and V is TRBV11-2; the match to TRBD2 covers 8 bases. The length of the CDR3 is 17 residues. The germline gives CDR1 SGHAT, CDR2 FQNNGV. The V and J ends lost 1 base and 7 bases, in that order; junction bases with no gene match: 12. Here the CDR3 reads CASSLVPSGLVLNEQFF. The CDR3 DNA reads as TGTGCCAGCAGCTTAGTCCCCTCGGGACTAGTTTTAAATGAGCAGTTCTTC.

This clonotype has just a few counts. The chain joins TRBV20-1 to TRBJ2-1; D possibly corresponds to TRBD2 (6 bases). This CDR3 is built from 14 residues. CDR1 is DFQATT, CDR2 SNEGSKA, per germline (reference sequence). V lost 3 bases and J lost 7, with 16 bases in between. In DNA, the CDR3 is TGCAGTGCTAGTTACGGGAGAATGGGGAATGAGCAGTTCTTC. Translating gives CSASYGRMGNEQFF.

This clonotype was seen a handful of times. The rearrangement joins TRBV20-1 to TRBJ2-7; 7 nucleotides line up with TRBD1. Per germline, CDR1 DFQATT and CDR2 SNEGSKA (reference sequence). This CDR3 region has 14 residues. This CDR3 is CSPWDSLRGYEQYF. CDR3 DNA: TGCAGCCCCTGGGACAGTTTGAGGGGTTACGAGCAGTACTTC.

This clonotype has just a few counts. The genes are TRBV7-2 and TRBJ2-7; tentatively, D is TRBD1 or TRBD2 (5 bases each). Looked up from germline, CDR1 is SGHTA and CDR2 is FQGNSA. Trimming removed 4 bases from V and 0 bases from J, with 13 bases in between. This CDR3 spans 15 amino acids. The CDR3 protein is CASSSDWGFSYEQYF. The CDR3 coding sequence is TGTGCCAGCAGCTCCGATTGGGGGTTCTCCTACGAGCAGTACTTC.

The genes are TRBV7-9 and TRBJ2-1; 7 nucleotides agree with TRBD1. CDR3 length: 16 residues. The ends lost 4 bases at V and 8 bases at J; junction bases unmatched: 14. Germline CDR1 is SEHNR and CDR2 is FQNEAQ (reference sequence). This CDR3 is CASSSSPRQGIYEQFF. The CDR3 DNA reads TGTGCCAGCAGCTCGTCACCTAGACAGGGTATCTATGAGCAGTTCTTC.

This clonotype came up once. This chain connects TRBV11-3 to TRBJ2-1; no firm D call. The germline CDR1 and CDR2 sequences are SGHNT and YENEEA. This CDR3 has 12 amino acids. The V gene lost 8 bases and the J gene lost 4 bases, with 9 bases spanning the gap. The chain's CDR3 is CASEARYNEQFF. The CDR3 nucleotides read TGTGCCAGCGAGGCTCGTTACAATGAGCAGTTCTTC. The full variable domain, its missing parts supplied by reference TRBV11-3 and TRBJ2-1, is EAGVVQSPRYKIIEKKQPVAFWCNPISGHNTLYWYLQNLGQGPELLIRYENEEAVDDSQLPKDRFSAERLKGVDSTLKIQPAELGDSAVYLCASEARYNEQFFGPGTRLTVL.

This chain links TRBV19 with TRBJ1-5, with 9 bases fitting TRBD1. J lost 5 bases, V lost 5 bases, and 10 bases had no gene match. CDR1 is LNHDA, CDR2 SQIVND, per germline (reference sequence). CDR3 length: 16 amino acids. CDR3 region: CASSWNQGTGYQPQHF. The CDR3 bases are TGTGCCAGTAGTTGGAATCAGGGGACAGGGTATCAGCCCCAGCATTTT.

This chain uses TRBV4-1 with TRBJ1-6; the D gene is possibly TRBD1 (6 bases). The CDR3 is made up of 17 amino acids. CDR1 MGHRA and CDR2 YSYEKL come from the germline V gene. Trimming removed 6 bases at V and 6 bases at J, with 21 bases between. The CDR3 here is CASRRVLGGRSNSPLHF. For the CDR3, the DNA is TGCGCCAGCAGACGGGTACTGGGGGGCCGCAGTAATTCACCCCTCCACTTT.

This clonotype was observed a handful of times. The gene calls are TRBV24-1 and TRBJ2-3, with 7 bases identical to TRBD1. Germline lookup yields CDR1 KGHDR and CDR2 SFDVKD. Trimming cost V 2 bases and J 1 base; bases outside gene matches: 2. This CDR3 comprises 15 residues. For the CDR3, the DNA is TGTGCCACCAGTGATTCAGGACAGGGCACAGATACGCAGTATTTT. It encodes CATSDSGQGTDTQYF.

This clonotype was seen just once. This rearrangement joins TRBV2 to TRBJ2-7; TRBD2 agrees at 9 bases. This CDR3 region has 15 residues. Germline V lookup: CDR1 SNHLY, CDR2 FYNNEI. The J segment lost 2 bases and the V segment lost 8 bases, leaving 10 bases of the junction unmatched. This CDR3 reads CASAMWASGTYEQYF. CDR3 DNA: TGTGCCAGCGCGATGTGGGCTAGCGGGACCTACGAGCAGTACTTC.

J is TRBJ1-1 and V is TRBV19; D is possibly TRBD1 (6 bases). The CDR3 is 17 amino acids. The germline V and J ends were trimmed by 7 bases and 0 bases, with 21 bases remaining between them. The germline V gene encodes CDR1 LNHDA and CDR2 SQIVND (reference sequence). Written as DNA, the CDR3 is TGTGCCAGTACTGGGGGGGCTCTGGGGGCGATGAACACTGAAGCTTTCTTT. Amino acid sequence: CASTGGALGAMNTEAFF.

There are a few counts of this clonotype. This chain links TRBV20-1 with TRBJ2-7; weak D call: TRBD2 (6 bases). Trimming cost V 5 bases and J 5 bases, with 16 bases left between them. CDR1 and CDR2 from the germline V gene are DFQATT and SNEGSKA (reference sequence). The CDR3 extends over 13 amino acids. The CDR3 DNA is TGCAGTGCTGATCCGGGAGCTCGGGACGAGCAGTACTTC. It encodes CSADPGARDEQYF.

The sample holds a few counts of this clonotype. J is TRBJ2-7 and V is TRBV7-2; TRBD2 matches at 12 bases. The germline CDR1 and CDR2 sequences are SGHTA and FQGNSA. After removal of 5 bases from V and 3 bases from J, the junction contained 8 bases not matched to a gene. The CDR3 totals 16 residues. The CDR3 DNA sequence: TGTGCCAGCAGCCCCCGAATGACTAGCGGGAGCTACGAGCAGTACTTC. It yields the protein CASSPRMTSGSYEQYF.

The chain uses TRBV15 and TRBJ2-5, with D perhaps matching TRBD1 or TRBD2 (5 bases each). V lost 0 bases, J lost 5 bases, and 13 bases lay in between. The CDR3 runs 15 residues. Germline V lookup: CDR1 LNHNV, CDR2 YYDKDF (reference sequence). In DNA, the CDR3 is TGTGCCACCAGCAGAGATATACTAGGGGACGAGACCCAGTACTTC. Translating it yields CATSRDILGDETQYF.

V gene TRBV10-3 combines with J gene TRBJ2-5; D is ambiguous. The V end lost 8 bases, the J end lost 4 bases, and 11 bases lay between the germline ends. The CDR3 is made up of 12 amino acids. CDR1 ENHRY and CDR2 SYGVKD come from the germline V gene. In nucleotides, the CDR3 is TGTGCCATCGGGCAGGATCTAGAGACCCAGTACTTC. Encoded protein: CAIGQDLETQYF.

The rearrangement joins TRBV14 to TRBJ2-2, with a tentative D call TRBD2 (6 bases). Per germline, CDR1 SGHDN and CDR2 FVKESK. CDR3 length: 16 amino acids. With 3 bases removed from V and 5 bases from J, the gap between germline ends came to 16 bases. CDR3: CASSHEFPGRTGELFF. In nucleotides, the CDR3 is TGTGCCAGCAGCCATGAGTTTCCAGGGAGGACCGGGGAGCTGTTTTTT.

This chain connects TRBV5-1 to TRBJ2-7; tentatively, D is TRBD1 or TRBD2 (5 bases each). The V end was cut by 5 bases, the J end by 7 bases, with 13 bases between. The CDR3 has 12 residues. The germline CDR1 and CDR2 sequences are SGHRS and YFSETQ. CDR3 loop: CASSSGRGEQYF. The CDR3 DNA reads as TGCGCCAGCAGTTCAGGGCGAGGGGAGCAGTACTTC.

The CDR3, as DNA: TGTGCCAGCAGTGCCCTACCGGGGGGGAGCGGGAGAACAGATACGCAGTATTTT. Its protein is CASSALPGGSGRTDTQYF. The chain is built from TRBV6-6 and TRBJ2-3, with 8 bases lining up with TRBD2. J was trimmed by 3 bases and V by 5 bases; bases with no gene match: 16. This CDR3 has 18 residues. The V gene's germline CDR1 is MNHNY and CDR2 SVGAGI (reference sequence).